This T cell receptor (beta chain) is drawn from a study of blood T cell repertoires in COVID-19. Study-wide context: Sites across the United States, Italy and Spain contributed samples from acute and convalescent COVID-19. Sources were T cells, B-cell-depleted T cells, or PBMCs; the material itself was cDNA or gDNA.

Seattle enrolled patients during active infection and tracked them longitudinally. Trimming shortened V by 0 bases and J by 5 bases, and 14 bases separated the two germline ends. Germline CDR1 LNHNV, CDR2 YYDKDF (reference sequence). The CDR3 spans 17 residues. In the original analysis: How many nucleated cells were present was estimated from reference gene primer amplification. Some clones are missing from TCRdb's copy, which holds only in-frame ones; the method was immunoSEQ multiplex PCR. V and J calls and clone size follow that table, whereas D and trimming were derived from the DNA. The profile covers around 260,000 clones, with about 88% appearing a single time and 5.2% taken by the ten largest.

What was sequenced was peripheral blood. The chain carries TRBV15 and TRBJ1-6; D perhaps matches TRBD1 (5 bases). The receptor's source is a woman aged 60 to 75 with COVID-19, enrolled during active disease. CDR3 residues: CATSRDAGITNNSPLHF. CDR3 in DNA: TGTGCCACCAGCAGAGACGCAGGGATTACAAATAATTCACCCCTCCACTTT.